The 25 T cell receptor beta chains listed next were all sequenced from one sample in a study of cytomegalovirus exposure and HLA in healthy donors. The PCR used 60 Vbeta and 13 Jbeta primers. Measured with immunoSEQ multiplex PCR; TCRdb has only the in-frame clones, and not every one. The data show about 100,000 clones, around 80% seen once. The sequenced sample consisted of PBMCs. All receptors come from a woman aged 50 to 60 in good health and CMV-seropositive.

The CDR3 spells CASREYFQGRAFF. CDR3 nucleotide sequence: TGTGCCAGCAGAGAGTATTTCCAGGGGAGAGCTTTCTTT. The V and J genes are TRBV6-4 and TRBJ1-1; maybe TRBD1 (6 bases). The V and J ends lost 6 bases and 10 bases respectively, with 18 bases between them. Germline CDR1 MRHNA, CDR2 SNTAGT. The CDR3 totals 13 residues.

The chain uses TRBV25-1 and TRBJ1-2; D is undetermined. The CDR3 extends over 13 amino acids. V lost 2 bases to trimming and J lost 3 bases, with 7 bases between them. The germline V gene encodes CDR1 MGHDK and CDR2 SYGVNS. The CDR3 spells CASSEVGDYGYTF. DNA for the CDR3: TGTGCCAGCAGTGAAGTCGGAGACTATGGCTACACCTTC.

V and J are TRBV14 and TRBJ2-7, with D possibly matching TRBD2 (5 bases). V lost 3 bases, J lost 1 base, and 7 bases lay in between. CDR3 length: 13 amino acids. Germline V gene lookup returns CDR1 SGHDN and CDR2 FVKESK. The CDR3 sequence is CASSQRRSYEQYF. CDR3 DNA sequence: TGTGCCAGCAGCCAGAGGAGGTCCTACGAGCAGTACTTC.

The rearrangement joins TRBV21-1 to TRBJ2-7; the DNA was not compared with TRBD1, the D call given in the table. TRBV21-1 is described as a pseudogene. The CDR3 contains 12 residues. CDR3 in amino acids: CASRQGLYEQYF. In DNA form, the CDR3 reads TGTGCCAGCCGACAGGGACTCTACGAGCAGTACTTC.

V and J are TRBV12-5 and TRBJ1-1; TRBD1 agrees at 7 bases. Per the germline V gene, CDR1 is LGHNT and CDR2 is FRNRAP. V lost 6 bases and J lost 3; bases outside the gene matches: 1. The CDR3 contains 12 residues. This chain's CDR3 is CASGQGDTEAFF. In DNA form, the CDR3 reads TGTGCTAGTGGGCAGGGGGACACTGAAGCTTTCTTT.

V and J are TRBV7-8 and TRBJ1-2; D is ambiguous. The ends were cut back, 5 bases at V and 6 bases at J, with 19 bases in the middle. The germline V gene encodes CDR1 SGHVS and CDR2 FQNEAQ. The CDR3 sequence is 15 residues long. The CDR3 protein is CASSPRRPGRDGYTF. CDR3 DNA: TGTGCCAGCAGCCCTCGGAGGCCTGGTCGTGATGGCTACACCTTC.

The chain combines TRBV6-1 with TRBJ1-2, with 8 bases identical to TRBD1. Germline loops: CDR1 MNHNS, CDR2 SASEGT. The CDR3 length is 12 residues. V lost 9 bases and J lost 5; bases outside the gene matches: 5. DNA of the CDR3: TGTGCCAGTGTGACAGGGGAATATGGCTACACCTTC. It translates to CASVTGEYGYTF.

J is TRBJ2-5 and V is TRBV5-5; TRBD1 matches at 7 bases. The trim removed 3 bases at V and 1 base at J, leaving 6 bases unmatched. Germline V CDR1 and CDR2: SGHKS, YYEKEE (reference sequence). The CDR3 runs to 15 residues. For the CDR3, the DNA is TGTGCCAGCAGCTATCCCAGGGGGACCCAAGAGACCCAGTACTTC. The encoded protein is CASSYPRGTQETQYF.

This sequence joins TRBV2 and TRBJ2-1; 8 bases match TRBD2. Trimming at V came to 4 bases and at J to 0 bases, leaving 8 bases not matched to a gene. The V gene's germline CDR1 is SNHLY and CDR2 FYNNEI. CDR3 size: 17 residues. The CDR3 spells CASSGRTSPSSYNEQFF. For the CDR3, the DNA is TGTGCCAGCAGTGGGAGGACTAGCCCCTCCTCCTACAATGAGCAGTTCTTC.

This chain's CDR3 is CASQGQGGETQYF. The CDR3 DNA reads as TGTGCCAGCCAGGGACAGGGTGGAGAGACCCAGTACTTC. The rearrangement uses TRBV25-1 and TRBJ2-5, with 9 positions matching TRBD1. In germline, CDR1 is MGHDK, CDR2 SYGVNS. The CDR3 is 13 residues long. V trimming: 8 bases; J trimming: 4 bases; junction bases outside the gene matches: 5.

This chain joins TRBV6-6 and TRBJ2-3; D may be TRBD2 (6 bases). V was clipped by 6 bases and J by 2 bases, with 18 bases between them. Germline-derived CDR1 and CDR2 are MNHNY and SVGAGI (reference sequence). This CDR3 is built from 16 residues. CDR3 in DNA: TGTGCCAGCAGCTCTCCAACGGGACTTAACACAGATACGCAGTATTTT. This encodes CASSSPTGLNTDTQYF.

This chain links TRBV27 with TRBJ2-3, with TRBD2 matching over 14 bases. Germline V CDR1 and CDR2: MNHEY, SMNVEV (reference sequence). The CDR3 sequence is 16 residues long. Unmatched junction bases numbered 9, after V lost 8 bases and J lost 5 bases. CDR3 nucleotides: TGTGCCAGCGGCAGACTAGCGGGAGGGCCGGAAGATACGCAGTATTTT. Translating it yields CASGRLAGGPEDTQYF.

The rearrangement uses TRBV4-1 and TRBJ2-7; D may be TRBD1 (6 bases). Germline CDR1 MGHRA, CDR2 YSYEKL. The V end was cut by 2 bases, the J end by 9 bases, with 29 bases between. The CDR3 contains 18 residues. CDR3 region: CASSQYPPTTLDSQPQYF. The CDR3 coding sequence is TGCGCCAGCAGCCAATACCCGCCCACTACCCTGGACAGCCAACCGCAGTACTTC.

The CDR3 protein is CASSYSRVYEQYF. For the CDR3, the DNA is TGTGCCAGCAGTTACTCGCGGGTGTACGAGCAGTACTTC. The V call is TRBV6-6, the J call TRBJ2-7; D may be TRBD2 (5 bases). This CDR3 is built from 13 residues. CDR1 is MNHNY, CDR2 SVGAGI, per germline (reference sequence). V gave up 0 bases and J gave up 4 bases, with 7 bases separating them.

This chain connects TRBV5-1 to TRBJ2-5; tentatively, D is TRBD1 (6 bases). The ends were cut back, 3 bases at V and 3 bases at J, with 9 bases in the middle. Germline-derived CDR1 and CDR2 are SGHRS and YFSETQ. The length of the CDR3 is 13 residues. The CDR3 region is CASSWTVKETQYF. As DNA, the CDR3 is TGCGCCAGCAGCTGGACAGTCAAAGAGACCCAGTACTTC.

This clone has a single count. The rearrangement uses TRBV7-9 and TRBJ2-7, with D maybe TRBD2 (6 bases). V lost 5 bases and J 1 base, leaving 12 bases between the germline ends. There are 14 residues in the CDR3. The germline gives CDR1 SEHNR, CDR2 FQNEAQ (reference sequence). CDR3: CASSPTEGSYEQYF. The CDR3 DNA is TGTGCCAGCAGCCCGACGGAGGGGTCCTACGAGCAGTACTTC.

The V gene is TRBV9, the J gene TRBJ1-1; tentative D call: TRBD1 (6 bases). Germline CDR1 reads SGDLS; CDR2 reads YYNGEE. The CDR3 has 15 amino acids. V was shortened by 3 bases and J by 0 bases, with 12 bases between the two germline ends. This chain's CDR3 is CASSDSTGVNTEAFF. CDR3 DNA: TGTGCCAGCAGCGATTCGACAGGCGTGAACACTGAAGCTTTCTTT. Variable domain in full (rest from reference TRBV9 and TRBJ1-1): DSGVTQTPKHLITATGQRVTLRCSPRSGDLSVYWYQQSLDQGLQFLIQYYNGEERAKGNILERFSAQQFPDLHSELNLSSLELGDSALYFCASSDSTGVNTEAFFGQGTRLTVV.

The rearrangement links TRBV10-2 to TRBJ1-3; TRBD1 matches 8 bases. This CDR3 has 16 residues. Germline V CDR1 and CDR2: WSHSY, SAAADI. J gave up 4 bases and V 2 bases, and 7 bases lay outside the gene matches. The CDR3 spells CASSELDRASGNTIYF. The CDR3, as DNA: TGCGCCAGCAGTGAGCTGGACAGGGCCTCCGGAAACACCATATATTTT.

This clone turned up a few times. The V call is TRBV7-8, the J call TRBJ1-5; the match to TRBD1 covers 8 bases. The CDR3 contains 15 residues. The J segment lost 4 bases and the V segment lost 5 bases, leaving 7 bases of the junction unmatched. Germline V gene data show CDR1 as SGHVS and CDR2 as FQNEAQ. DNA for the CDR3: TGTGCCAGCAGCCCGCGACAGGGGAAAAATCAGCCCCAGCATTTT. Protein sequence: CASSPRQGKNQPQHF. Full variable domain (missing parts from reference TRBV7-8 and TRBJ1-5): GAGVSQSPRYKVAKRGQDVALRCDPISGHVSLFWYQQALGQGPEFLTYFQNEAQLDKSGLPSDRFFAERPEGSVSTLKIQRTQQEDSAVYLCASSPRQGKNQPQHFGDGTRLSIL.

This chain connects TRBV19 to TRBJ2-2, with D maybe TRBD2 (5 bases). The CDR3 runs to 16 residues. V lost 5 bases and J 4 bases, leaving 17 bases between the germline ends. CDR1 and CDR2 (germline): LNHDA, SQIVND (reference sequence). CDR3 nucleotides: TGTGCCAGTAGTTTCGGACTCGGGGTGGTCACCGGGGAGCTGTTTTTT. As protein: CASSFGLGVVTGELFF.

The V and J genes are TRBV29-1 and TRBJ1-3; TRBD1 aligns across 7 bases. Germline V CDR1 and CDR2: SQVTM, ANQGSEA. V lost 4 bases and J lost 3; bases outside the gene matches: 9. The CDR3 consists of 15 residues. CDR3 DNA sequence: TGCAGCGTTGTAAGATTAGGGGACAGTGGAAACACCATATATTTT. Protein sequence: CSVVRLGDSGNTIYF.

The J gene is TRBJ1-4, the V gene TRBV19; TRBD1 might be the D (5 bases). Per the germline V gene, CDR1 is LNHDA and CDR2 is SQIVND (reference sequence). The CDR3 is 17 residues long. V was shortened by 0 bases and J by 7 bases, with 18 bases between the two germline ends. CDR3 amino acids: CASSIEPLAGVGEKLFF. The CDR3 DNA sequence: TGTGCCAGTAGTATAGAGCCCCTCGCGGGGGTCGGTGAAAAACTGTTTTTT.

The chain combines TRBV10-1 with TRBJ2-7; D is uncertain. V gave up 2 bases and J gave up 0 bases, with 11 bases separating them. Germline CDR1 is WNHNN and CDR2 is SYGVQD (reference sequence). The CDR3 extends over 15 amino acids. The CDR3 coding sequence is TGCGCCAGCAGTGAGAAGACAAGTAACTCCTACGAGCAGTACTTC. Its protein is CASSEKTSNSYEQYF.

This rearrangement joins TRBV9 to TRBJ2-2, with D possibly matching TRBD2 (5 bases). V gave up 4 bases and J gave up 5 bases, with 15 bases separating them. Germline V gene sequence: CDR1 SGDLS, CDR2 YYNGEE. This CDR3 is 15 amino acids long. The CDR3 region is CASSPPTPGTGELFF. The CDR3 DNA reads as TGTGCCAGCAGCCCACCGACCCCGGGGACCGGGGAGCTGTTTTTT.

This chain links TRBV30 with TRBJ2-7, with a weak D call TRBD1 (6 bases). CDR1 and CDR2 from the germline V gene are GTSNPN and SVGIG (reference sequence). Trimming removed 4 bases at V and 0 bases at J, with 10 bases between. The CDR3 is made up of 13 amino acids. Written as DNA, the CDR3 is TGTGCCTGGAATCTAGGGGGCTCCTACGAGCAGTACTTC. Protein product: CAWNLGGSYEQYF. Filled out from reference TRBV30 and TRBJ2-7, the complete variable domain reads SQTIHQWPATLVQPVGSPLSLECTVEGTSNPNLYWYRQAAGRGLQLLFYSVGIGQISSEVPQNLSASRPQDRQFILSSKKLLLSDSGFYLCAWNLGGSYEQYFGPGTRLTVT.